This T cell receptor beta chain was recorded in a study of early T cells in non-severe SARS-CoV-2 infection. TCRdb redid the calling of the 5' RACE reads with MiXCR, one entry per CDR3 protein. Of over 70,000 distinct CDR3 sequences listed, 13% to 15% are singletons. The CDR3 spans 13 residues. J gave up 8 bases and V 8 bases, and 9 bases lay outside the gene matches. Germline CDR1 reads DFQATT; CDR2 reads SNEGSKA (reference sequence). The receptor comes from an adult who was a healthcare worker with PCR-confirmed SARS-CoV-2 infection or an uninfected control (not recorded which). Sequenced: whole blood. The V call is TRBV20-1, the J call TRBJ2-1, with 10 bases that match TRBD2. This chain's CDR3 is CSQPSGSGYEQFF. In DNA, the CDR3 is TGCAGTCAGCCTAGCGGGAGTGGCTATGAGCAGTTCTTC.